This T cell receptor beta chain was sequenced during a study of regulatory T cells in long-lasting Graves disease. Building of the TCR beta libraries involved iRepertoire HTBI primers and Arm-PCR of CDR3 regions. Methods used by the authors: Identification of gene segments yielded around 64 TRBV and 14 TRBJ across samples. TCRdb passed the multiplex PCR reads through MiXCR, listing each CDR3 protein once. TCRdb, not the original authors, processed these V and J calls. The data hold around 480,000 distinct CDR3 sequences, with around 15% observed a single time. The sample's time point: newly diagnosed GD, antithyroid drugs for less than 3 months. Making the TCR library involved RNA that had been extracted from PBMCs. Regarding the study as a whole: Patients whose Graves' disease persisted exhibited lower TCR diversity than those newly diagnosed. Persistent disease samples used TRBV28, TRBJ1-2 and TRBJ2-5 preferentially.

Note on this clonotype: The antigen is undetermined.

Trimming removed 5 bases from V and 1 base from J, with 6 bases in between. Germline V gene sequence: CDR1 SEHNR, CDR2 FQNEAQ (reference sequence). The CDR3 has 13 amino acids. The sample was also reused in another study, on T cells in Graves' hyperthyroidism and ophthalmopathy. That work adds: HTBI primers were used for first-round RT-PCR of the TCR CDR3.

This specimen was peripheral blood mononuclear cells (PBMCs), taken at new diagnosis, from a patient treated with antithyroid drugs. This sequence originates from a man aged 35 to 55 with Graves disease. The rearrangement joins TRBV7-9 to TRBJ1-3; D unclear. DNA of the CDR3: TGTGCCAGCAGCCTCCAATCTGGAAACACCATATATTTT. Translation: CASSLQSGNTIYF. Complete variable domain (other parts from reference TRBV7-9 and TRBJ1-3): DTGVSQNPRHKITKRGQNVTFRCDPISEHNRLYWYRQTLGQGPEFLTYFQNEAQLEKSRLLSDRFSAERPKGSFSTLEIQRTEQGDSAMYLCASSLQSGNTIYFGEGSWLTVV.